One and the same sample provided the 31 T cell receptor beta chains below, sequenced in a study of blood T cell repertoires in COVID-19 (TCRdb year 2020). Receptor libraries were prepared by the immunoSEQ multiplex PCR assay. Not all clones reach the TCRdb copy of this immuneACCESS table, which keeps in-frame sequences only. Checked studies attribute under half of the gap to unresolved V genes and leave the rest unexplained. The sample includes around 240,000 clones, with around 83% observed a single time. Approximately 7% of the sample is taken by the ten largest. Sequenced input: peripheral blood. The receptors here all came from a woman aged 50 to 60 with acute or convalescent COVID-19.

This clone was counted once. The V call is TRBV4-2, the J call TRBJ2-5; 7 positions agree with TRBD2. Germline V CDR1 and CDR2: LGHNA, YNFKEQ. This CDR3 spans 14 amino acids. J lost 1 base, V lost 1 base, and 0 bases had no gene match. Here the CDR3 reads CASSQGLAQETQYF. The CDR3 DNA reads TGTGCCAGCAGCCAAGGACTAGCCCAAGAGACCCAGTACTTC.

The chain carries TRBV6-1 and TRBJ2-3; 12 nucleotides agree with TRBD2. V lost 4 bases and J lost 0; bases outside the gene matches: 5. Germline CDR1 MNHNS, CDR2 SASEGT. CDR3 size: 17 residues. CDR3 in DNA: TGTGCCAGCAGTGTGGGACTAGCGGGCCTAAGCACAGATACGCAGTATTTT. Protein product: CASSVGLAGLSTDTQYF.

This chain connects TRBV9 to TRBJ1-2; 7 nucleotides align to TRBD1. After removal of 3 bases from V and 1 base from J, the junction contained 9 bases not matched to a gene. Germline assignment: CDR1 SGDLS and CDR2 YYNGEE. The CDR3 runs 16 residues. The DNA for the CDR3 is TGTGCCAGCAGCGCACAACAGGGGACTTATAACTATGGCTACACCTTC. Translated: CASSAQQGTYNYGYTF.

CDR3 in amino acids: CASSFERTSRKFF. Here the CDR3 DNA reads TGTGCCAGCAGTTTTGAGAGGACTAGCAGGAAGTTCTTC. V is TRBV12-3 or TRBV12-4 and J is TRBJ2-1, with TRBD2 identical over 8 bases. V was pared by 3 bases and J by 14 bases, with 9 bases of the junction left unmatched. The CDR3 runs to 13 residues.

The CDR3 reads CASSSGVYEQYF. In nucleotides, the CDR3 is TGTGCCAGCAGCTCTGGAGTGTACGAGCAGTACTTC. The chain uses TRBV6-6 and TRBJ2-7; D not resolved. Germline-derived CDR1 and CDR2 are MNHNY and SVGAGI (reference sequence). V lost 6 bases, J lost 4 bases, and 10 bases lay in between. The CDR3 sequence is 12 residues long.

The chain combines TRBV27 with TRBJ1-3; D is unresolved. With 2 bases removed from V and 2 bases from J, the gap between germline ends came to 22 bases. This CDR3 spans 19 amino acids. The germline V gene has CDR1 MNHEY and CDR2 SMNVEV (reference sequence). CDR3 DNA: TGTGCCAGCAGTTTAAAATTGCCGGGATCCTCCCTTCCTGGAAACACCATATATTTT. It codes for CASSLKLPGSSLPGNTIYF.

J is TRBJ1-1 and V is TRBV30; no clear D gene. V shed 2 bases and J shed 7 bases, with 5 bases lying between them. CDR1 and CDR2 from the germline V gene are GTSNPN and SVGIG (reference sequence). This CDR3 spans 10 amino acids. The CDR3 DNA reads as TGTGCCTGGAGTCGTGTTGAAGCTTTCTTT. Protein product: CAWSRVEAFF. Full variable domain (rest looked up from reference TRBV30 and TRBJ1-1): SQTIHQWPATLVQPVGSPLSLECTVEGTSNPNLYWYRQAAGRGLQLLFYSVGIGQISSEVPQNLSASRPQDRQFILSSKKLLLSDSGFYLCAWSRVEAFFGQGTRLTVV.

The chain carries TRBV6-2 or TRBV6-3 and TRBJ2-7, with D perhaps TRBD2 (5 bases). The V end lost 5 bases, the J end lost 5 bases, and 16 bases lay between the germline ends. In germline, CDR1 is MNHEY, CDR2 SVGEGT. The CDR3 is 14 residues long. CDR3 region: CASSPTEVRHEQYF. In nucleotides, the CDR3 is TGTGCCAGCAGTCCAACGGAGGTTAGGCACGAGCAGTACTTC.

V and J are TRBV3-1 (or the pseudogene TRBV3-2) and TRBJ1-1; 10 positions match TRBD1. The CDR3 length is 14 residues. Germline CDR1 is LGHDT and CDR2 is YNNKEL (reference sequence). The trim removed 1 base at V and 7 bases at J, leaving 3 bases unmatched. Here the CDR3 reads CASSQGQGAVEAFF. The CDR3 bases are TGTGCCAGCAGCCAAGGACAGGGGGCCGTTGAAGCTTTCTTT.

The CDR3 sequence: CASSQDPASGRTDTQYF. The CDR3 bases are TGTGCCAGCAGCCAAGACCCAGCTAGCGGGAGGACAGATACGCAGTATTTT. This chain joins TRBV4-2 and TRBJ2-3, with 11 nucleotides matching TRBD2. This CDR3 spans 17 amino acids. CDR1 and CDR2 from the germline V gene are LGHNA and YNFKEQ. The ends lost 0 bases at V and 3 bases at J; junction bases unmatched: 5.

The CDR3: CATTGTGDFNEQFF. In DNA, the CDR3 is TGTGCCACCACCGGGACAGGGGATTTCAATGAGCAGTTCTTC. The gene calls are TRBV24-1 and TRBJ2-1; 10 positions agree with TRBD1. The CDR3 covers 14 residues. The germline CDR1 and CDR2 sequences are KGHDR and SFDVKD. Trimming removed 8 bases from V and 6 bases from J; junction bases left unmatched: 6.

The genes are TRBV7-8 and TRBJ1-2, with D hard to call. Trimming took off 5 bases at V and 6 bases at J, with 7 bases between the two ends. The CDR3 is 11 residues long. Germline V lookup: CDR1 SGHVS, CDR2 FQNEAQ. CDR3 DNA sequence: TGTGCCAGCAGCCGAGGTAATGGCTACACCTTC. As protein: CASSRGNGYTF.

The chain has TRBV5-1 and TRBJ2-3; D not resolved. The V and J ends lost 1 base and 0 bases respectively, with 9 bases between them. The CDR3 extends over 15 amino acids. CDR1 is SGHRS, CDR2 YFSETQ, per germline. CDR3 bases: TGCGCCAGCAGCTTGATCCTTTCTAGCACAGATACGCAGTATTTT. The encoded protein is CASSLILSSTDTQYF.

The chain employs TRBV7-2 and TRBJ1-1, with 9 bases aligning to TRBD1. V gave up 1 base and J gave up 1 base; unmatched junction bases: 7. This CDR3 is 17 amino acids long. CDR1 is SGHTA, CDR2 FQGNSA, per germline. CDR3 loop: CASSLVEGQGGNTEAFF. The CDR3 nucleotides are TGTGCCAGCAGCTTAGTTGAGGGACAGGGTGGGAACACTGAAGCTTTCTTT.

This clone was detected only a few times. This rearrangement joins TRBV7-3 to TRBJ1-1; TRBD1 matches at 7 bases. Trimming removed 3 bases from V and 2 bases from J; junction bases left unmatched: 3. There are 14 residues in the CDR3. CDR1 is SGHTA and CDR2 is FQGTGA in the germline V gene. DNA for the CDR3: TGTGCCAGCAGCTTGGGGGACAGTAACACTGAAGCTTTCTTT. Its protein is CASSLGDSNTEAFF.

This clone showed up just a few times. The gene calls are TRBV2 and TRBJ1-2; the D gene is possibly TRBD1 (5 bases). CDR1 is SNHLY, CDR2 FYNNEI, per germline. V shed 4 bases and J shed 3 bases, with 12 bases lying between them. The CDR3 covers 14 residues. The CDR3 here is CASSGWSGYYGYTF. The CDR3 DNA sequence: TGTGCCAGCAGTGGTTGGTCAGGGTACTATGGCTACACCTTC.

The chain uses TRBV5-6 and TRBJ2-7, with D perhaps matching TRBD2 (5 bases). The V gene's germline CDR1 is SGHDT and CDR2 YYEEEE. The CDR3 runs 14 residues. The V and J ends lost 1 base and 3 bases respectively, with 11 bases between them. The DNA of the CDR3 is TGTGCCAGCAGCTTGCCCGGGGTAGGCTACGAGCAGTACTTC. Protein sequence: CASSLPGVGYEQYF.

This chain connects TRBV11-2 to TRBJ2-1; TRBD2 matches at 11 bases. CDR1 SGHAT and CDR2 FQNNGV come from the germline V gene. The CDR3 has 15 residues. Trimming took 0 bases from V and 6 from J; bases not matched to a gene: 1. The DNA of the CDR3 is TGTGCCAGCAGCTTAGATGGGACTAGCGGCAATGAGCAGTTCTTC. It codes for CASSLDGTSGNEQFF. Together with reference TRBV11-2 and TRBJ2-1, the CDR3 gives the full variable domain: EAGVAQSPRYKIIEKRQSVAFWCNPISGHATLYWYQQILGQGPKLLIQFQNNGVVDDSQLPKDRFSAERLKGVDSTLKIQPAKLEDSAVYLCASSLDGTSGNEQFFGPGTRLTVL.

The V call is TRBV4-1, the J call TRBJ2-3, with 8 bases matching TRBD2. The germline V gene has CDR1 MGHRA and CDR2 YSYEKL. Trimming removed 3 bases from V and 0 bases from J; junction bases left unmatched: 11. This CDR3 is built from 18 residues. CDR3 coding DNA: TGCGCCAGCAGCCAGAGACGACAAGCGGGAGTAAGCACAGATACGCAGTATTTT. Its protein is CASSQRRQAGVSTDTQYF.

The chain is built from TRBV15 and TRBJ1-4; D unresolved. Trimming shortened V by 0 bases and J by 6 bases, and 11 bases separated the two germline ends. Per the germline V gene, CDR1 is LNHNV and CDR2 is YYDKDF (reference sequence). This CDR3 has 15 amino acids. The CDR3 loop is CATSRDAQVDEKLFF. The CDR3 DNA sequence: TGTGCCACCAGCAGAGATGCTCAGGTTGATGAAAAACTGTTTTTT.

This chain joins TRBV30 and TRBJ1-3, with 11 bases that match TRBD1. The germline V gene has CDR1 GTSNPN and CDR2 SVGIG (reference sequence). The V and J ends lost 4 bases and 0 bases, in that order; junction bases with no gene match: 8. This CDR3 has 17 residues. The chain's CDR3 is CAWTSDRGLPSGNTIYF. The CDR3 bases are TGTGCCTGGACCTCGGACAGGGGGCTCCCCTCTGGAAACACCATATATTTT.

This clone turned up a few times. This chain connects TRBV21-1 to TRBJ2-1; the listed D gene, TRBD2, was not tested against the DNA. TRBV21-1 is listed as a pseudogene. CDR3 length: 14 residues. The CDR3 DNA is TGTGCCAGCAGCAAATTGAACGGAGACAATGAGCAGTTCTTC. This sequence encodes CASSKLNGDNEQFF.

V gene TRBV4-1 combines with J gene TRBJ2-1; TRBD2 aligns across 14 bases. Germline V gene lookup returns CDR1 MGHRA and CDR2 YSYEKL. Germline trimming cut 2 bases from V and 7 bases from J; bases unmatched to any gene: 7. CDR3 length: 17 residues. CDR3 DNA: TGCGCCAGCAGCCAATTCCCGACTAGCGGGAGGGGGAATGAGCAGTTCTTC. Its translation is CASSQFPTSGRGNEQFF.

Regarding this clone: At one boundary the junction diverges from the germline segment, which might be a read error. The genes are TRBV5-6 and TRBJ1-1; no firm D call. The CDR3 is 14 residues long. Germline CDR1 SGHDT, CDR2 YYEEEE. As DNA, the CDR3 is TGTGCCAGCAGCTTGGGAGGGTTGAACATTGAAGCTTTCTTT. Translating gives CASSLGGLNIEAFF.

This clone appeared a few times. The chain couples TRBV24-1 to TRBJ1-5; D not resolved. V was clipped by 0 bases and J by 0 bases, with 20 bases between them. The CDR3 totals 20 residues. The germline V gene encodes CDR1 KGHDR and CDR2 SFDVKD. The CDR3 DNA sequence: TGTGCCACCAGTGATTTGTTGGCAGGCCCAGCACAAACTAGCAATCAGCCCCAGCATTTT. Its protein product is CATSDLLAGPAQTSNQPQHF.

DNA of the CDR3: TGCGCCAGCAGCGGCGGACTAGTTCCCTACCAAGAGACCCAGTACTTC. It encodes CASSGGLVPYQETQYF. The chain couples TRBV5-1 to TRBJ2-5, with 7 bases aligning to TRBD2. V lost 4 bases and J lost 0; bases outside the gene matches: 9. Looked up from germline, CDR1 is SGHRS and CDR2 is YFSETQ. The CDR3 is 16 residues long.

The CDR3, as DNA: TGTGCCAGCAGTCTCGGACTCACTGAAGCTTTCTTT. Protein sequence: CASSLGLTEAFF. The J gene is TRBJ1-1, the V gene TRBV28; no firm D call. The CDR3 has 12 residues. The ends were cut back, 5 bases at V and 4 bases at J, with 8 bases in the middle. From germline, CDR1 is MDHEN and CDR2 SYDVKM.

The chain is built from TRBV6-5 and TRBJ2-1; TRBD2 agrees at 14 bases. The CDR3 is made up of 15 amino acids. Germline CDR1 is MNHEY and CDR2 is SVGAGI. The V segment lost 6 bases and the J segment 6 bases; nucleotides outside the gene matches: 4. The CDR3 DNA follows: TGTGCCAGCAGATCCGGGACTAGCGGGAGCAATGAGCAGTTCTTC. This translates into CASRSGTSGSNEQFF.

V is TRBV10-3 and J is TRBJ2-3, with a tentative D call TRBD2 (5 bases). There are 15 residues in the CDR3. The ends were cut back, 6 bases at V and 3 bases at J, with 16 bases in the middle. The germline gives CDR1 ENHRY, CDR2 SYGVKD. CDR3 DNA: TGTGCCATCAGCGACCGGGATTACGGTACAGATACGCAGTATTTT. It yields the protein CAISDRDYGTDTQYF.

This chain connects TRBV6-6 to TRBJ2-5, with D perhaps matching TRBD2 (5 bases). In germline, CDR1 is MNHNY, CDR2 SVGAGI (reference sequence). Trimming removed 7 bases at V and 5 bases at J, with 14 bases between. The CDR3 runs 13 residues. CDR3 residues: CASKPGGGETQYF. Here the CDR3 DNA reads TGTGCCAGCAAACCTGGAGGCGGGGAGACCCAGTACTTC.

CDR3 residues: CASSSKGQGTTDTQYF. The CDR3 DNA follows: TGTGCCAGCAGCTCGAAAGGACAGGGCACTACAGATACGCAGTATTTT. The genes are TRBV7-3 and TRBJ2-3; 8 bases align to TRBD1. The CDR3 spans 16 residues. V shed 4 bases, J shed 3 bases, and the junction held 9 bases outside the gene matches. Germline V gene lookup returns CDR1 SGHTA and CDR2 FQGTGA.